The rows below give T cell receptor beta chains drawn from one sample of a study of T cell repertoires in cytomegalovirus infection. MiXCR was run by TCRdb on the reads, yielding one entry per CDR3 protein. Of 450,000 to 550,000 distinct CDR3 sequences in the sample, about 15% were seen once. Sequences were obtained from CD8+ T cells from PBMCs. The receptors here all came from a human donor in good health (CMV status not recorded). Some clones in this sample may be carry-over from other donors' samples. Each CDR3 is given with its conserved first and last residue. D genes are given only for firm matches. The size field is filled for only some rows; it gives once, few, many or a size class.

>few|TRBJ1-4|-|TRBV12-5
TGTGCTAGTGGTTTGGTAATTGGTCAGGTCAATGAAAAACTGTTTTTT
CASGLVIGQVNEKLFF
>many|TRBJ2-1|-|TRBV7-6
TGTGCCAGCAGCTCGACCGGGTTCCCCTACAATGAGCAGTTCTTC
CASSSTGFPYNEQFF
>many|TRBJ1-5|-|TRBV6-1
TGTGCCAGCAGGACAGAGGGGAATCAGCCCCAGCATTTT
CASRTEGNQPQHF
>many|TRBJ1-6|TRBD1|TRBV19
TGTGCCAGTACCCGACTTGGGGGACAGAATAATTCACCCCTCCACTTT
CASTRLGGQNNSPLHF
>many|TRBJ1-1|-|TRBV28
TGTGCCAGCAGTTTAGGGACCGGGGCGGAGGGCACTGAAGCTTTCTTT
CASSLGTGAEGTEAFF
>-|TRBJ1-2|TRBD1|TRBV7-9
TGTGCCAGCAGCCCAGGGGGTCTAGGCTATGGCTACACCTTC
CASSPGGLGYGYTF
>-|TRBJ2-7|-|TRBV20-1
TGCAGTGCTAGAGATGGGACGGTAACCTACGAGCAGTACTTC
CSARDGTVTYEQYF
>-|TRBJ1-5|-|TRBV20-1
TGCAGTGCTACACGTTCCTTCAGTGGCGCCAATCAGCCCCAGCATTTT
CSATRSFSGANQPQHF
>-|TRBJ2-3|-|TRBV14
TGTGCCAGCAGCCGTACCACTAGCTGGGCCGCAGATACGCAGTATTTT
CASSRTTSWAADTQYF
>many|TRBJ2-1|TRBD2|TRBV20-1
TGCAGTGCTAGAGATAGAACTAGCGGTAATGAGCAGTTCTTC
CSARDRTSGNEQFF
>many|TRBJ2-3|TRBD2|TRBV5-6
TGTGCCAGCAGCCCCTTGGCGGGAGGACGCACAGATACGCAGTATTTT
CASSPLAGGRTDTQYF
>many|TRBJ2-2|TRBD2|TRBV12-3/TRBV12-4
TGTGCCAGCAGTCCACGGGAGAGGACTAGCATGGTCACCGGGGAGCTGTTTTTT
CASSPRERTSMVTGELFF
>many|TRBJ2-7|-|TRBV7-9
TGTGCCAGCAGCTTAGTTGGCGAGGGACCCTACTCCTACGAGCAGTACTTC
CASSLVGEGPYSYEQYF
>many|TRBJ2-1|TRBD2|TRBV6-2/TRBV6-3
TGTGCCAGCACCCCAGGGCTAGCGGGAGGGAGCTCCTACAATGAGCAGTTCTTC
CASTPGLAGGSSYNEQFF
>-|TRBJ2-6|-|TRBV2
TGTGCCAGCAGTGTTGGGACTGGGGCCAACGTCCTGACTTTC
CASSVGTGANVLTF
>many|TRBJ2-3|-|TRBV11-1
TGTGCCAGCAGCTGGGGAAGCGGGGATACGCAGTATTTT
CASSWGSGDTQYF
>many|TRBJ2-7|-|TRBV4-1
TGCGCCAGCAGCCAGGGAACGCAGCCCTCCTACGAGCAGTACTTC
CASSQGTQPSYEQYF
>-|TRBJ2-7|-|TRBV20-1
TGCAGTGCTAGTTCCTCAGGGTCGTCCTACGAGCAGTACTTC
CSASSSGSSYEQYF
>few|TRBJ1-2|TRBD1|TRBV19
TGTGCCAGTACCTTGGGACAGGCGAATGGCTACACCTTC
CASTLGQANGYTF
>many|TRBJ2-6|-|TRBV27
TGTGCCAGCAGTCCGCTGGGAATCTCTGGGGCCAACGTCCTGACTTTC
CASSPLGISGANVLTF